This paragraph reports one TCR beta chain. Its antigen has not been determined. Qualities for individual bases were not recorded, and no much larger clone is one base off. The sample comes from a study of control samples from healthy donors and cancer patients (dated by TCRdb to the early 2020s). Receptor amplification or capture employed the immunoSEQ multiplex PCR assay. Entries here come from immuneACCESS through TCRdb and include only in-frame sequences with V and J called. Some clones fail to appear in such tables; in the studies checked, an unresolved V gene covers under half of the shortfall, and the cause of the remainder is unknown. Recorded for this sample are 150,000 to 200,000 clones; approximately 94% of them occurred a single time. The ten largest make up 8.5% of the sample. The junction shows trimming of 6 bases on V and 6 bases on J, plus 12 bases between the germline ends. The CDR1 and CDR2 encoded by the germline V gene are SGHRS and YFSETQ. Reading from cysteine to phenylalanine, the CDR3 counts 12 amino acids. Just CDR3 DNA is preserved here, 36 bases in frame from base 1.

The chain uses TRBV5-1 and TRBJ1-1; the D gene cannot be named for sure. Sequenced material: blood. This clonotype was obtained from a woman in her forties in good health. Here the CDR3 is given as CASTMDGPEAFF. The nucleotide sequence is given as TGCGCCAGCACCATGGACGGGCCTGAAGCTTTCTTT.